One sample yielded the 29 T cell receptor beta chains listed below, sequenced in a study of beta chain features in type 1 diabetes. Study-wide results and caveats: Moderate but significant shortening of TCRB CDR3s was recorded in all four CD4+ subsets from Type 1 diabetes patients.

Sequenced material consisted of expressed TCRB transcripts (all of the isolated RNA was reverse transcribed). Generated by immunoSEQ multiplex PCR, the TCRdb table keeps only in-frame clones and is missing some. The sample lists over 300,000 clones; approximately 10% were seen once. Antigens for these TCRs are unknown. The sample taken for sequencing was central memory CD4+ T cells from blood. All receptors come from a man aged 25 to 40 with type 1 diabetes.

This clone was observed a handful of times. The junction and the germline gene differ at one end; a read error may be behind it. The V gene is TRBV7-7, the J gene TRBJ1-6; maybe TRBD1 (5 bases). Germline values: CDR1 SSHAT, CDR2 FNYEAQ (reference sequence). CDR3 length equals 13 residues. CDR3 sequence reads: CASKWGEGSPLHF. The DNA of the CDR3 is TGTGCTAGCAAGTGGGGGGAAGGTTCACCCCTCCACTTT.

The table lists this clone with a few counts. V is TRBV9 and J is TRBJ2-3; D remains ambiguous. Trimming left V 0 bases short and J 6 bases short, with 8 bases between. The CDR3 runs 13 residues. Looked up from germline, CDR1 is SGDLS and CDR2 is YYNGEE. The CDR3 nucleotides read TGTGCCAGCAGCGTAGGGCTATCGGATACGCAGTATTTT. It codes for CASSVGLSDTQYF.

The rearrangement uses TRBV13 and TRBJ1-3; weak D call: TRBD1 (6 bases). V gave up 5 bases and J gave up 0 bases, with 17 bases separating them. The germline CDR1 and CDR2 sequences are PRHDT and FYEKMQ (reference sequence). The CDR3 is 17 amino acids. CDR3 bases: TGTGCCAGCAGCCTCAGATCCTGGACAGACTCTGGAAACACCATATATTTT. It encodes CASSLRSWTDSGNTIYF. Drawing the rest from reference TRBV13 and TRBJ1-3, the complete variable domain is AAGVIQSPRHLIKEKRETATLKCYPIPRHDTVYWYQQGPGQDPQFLISFYEKMQSDKGSIPDRFSAQQFSDYHSELNMSSLELGDSALYFCASSLRSWTDSGNTIYFGEGSWLTVV.

Comments on this clone: This same CDR3 is encoded by further DNA sequences in the sample. CDR3 in DNA: TGTGCCAGCAGCTCACGGGCAGAGTACAATGAGCAGTTCTTC. Residues: CASSSRAEYNEQFF. The V call is TRBV7-2, the J call TRBJ2-1, with no clear D. This CDR3 has 14 residues. The V gene's germline CDR1 is SGHTA and CDR2 FQGNSA. The V gene lost 4 bases and the J gene lost 4 bases, with 11 bases spanning the gap.

By frequency in the sample, this clone is medium-sized. The CDR3 region has the DNA TGTGCCAGCAGCTTAGCGCAGGGAAACATTCAGTACTTC. It is translated as CASSLAQGNIQYF. V is TRBV7-2 and J is TRBJ2-4; possibly TRBD1 for D (5 bases). Trimming removed 0 bases at V and 6 bases at J, with 6 bases between. The CDR3 consists of 13 residues. Germline V gene lookup returns CDR1 SGHTA and CDR2 FQGNSA.

There are a few counts of this clone. Here the CDR3 DNA reads TGCAGCGTCCGCGGGGCTAGCGGGGGGGCCGGTGAGCAGTTCTTC. The encoded protein is CSVRGASGGAGEQFF. The chain couples TRBV29-1 to TRBJ2-1, with 12 bases aligning to TRBD2. V gave up 6 bases and J gave up 9 bases; unmatched junction bases: 12. CDR1 is SQVTM and CDR2 is ANQGSEA in the germline V gene. The CDR3 runs 15 residues.

This clone was counted between two and nine times. V gene TRBV2 combines with J gene TRBJ1-1, with TRBD1 as a possible D gene (6 bases). V gave up 3 bases and J gave up 7 bases, with 12 bases separating them. This CDR3 has 13 amino acids. Germline-derived CDR1 and CDR2 are SNHLY and FYNNEI. The CDR3, as DNA: TGTGCCAGCAGTGATAGAGGGGGAGGTGAAGCTTTCTTT. This codes for CASSDRGGGEAFF.

This clone was picked up a small number of times. The chain couples TRBV6-5 to TRBJ2-5; 8 bases line up with TRBD1. Unmatched junction bases numbered 6, after V lost 1 base and J lost 5 bases. Germline V CDR1 and CDR2: MNHEY, SVGAGI. This CDR3 has 15 amino acids. The chain's CDR3 is CASSYLGTGAETQYF. The CDR3 nucleotides are TGTGCCAGCAGTTACTTGGGGACAGGAGCCGAGACCCAGTACTTC.

The V gene is TRBV7-9, the J gene TRBJ2-7, with 8 positions matching TRBD1. Trimming cost V 5 bases and J 0 bases; bases outside gene matches: 6. Germline values: CDR1 SEHNR, CDR2 FQNEAQ (reference sequence). The CDR3 has 15 amino acids. The CDR3 DNA reads TGTGCCAGCAGCCTAGGAGGGACAGGCTCCTACGAGCAGTACTTC. Amino acid sequence: CASSLGGTGSYEQYF. The whole variable domain, remainder taken from reference TRBV7-9 and TRBJ2-7, is DTGVSQNPRHKITKRGQNVTFRCDPISEHNRLYWYRQTLGQGPEFLTYFQNEAQLEKSRLLSDRFSAERPKGSFSTLEIQRTEQGDSAMYLCASSLGGTGSYEQYFGPGTRLTVT.

This clone was detected only a few times. This chain joins TRBV27 and TRBJ2-3; 16 bases are a match to TRBD2. CDR3 length: 19 amino acids. The V gene's germline CDR1 is MNHEY and CDR2 SMNVEV (reference sequence). Germline trimming cut 4 bases from V and 3 bases from J; bases unmatched to any gene: 10. Here the CDR3 DNA reads TGTGCCAGCAGTTCCTACGGGACTAGCGGGGGGGCCGGGACAGATACGCAGTATTTT. This encodes CASSSYGTSGGAGTDTQYF.

CDR3 sequence: CASSISGASSYEQYF. DNA for the CDR3: TGTGCCAGCAGCATTAGCGGGGCTAGCTCCTACGAGCAGTACTTC. J is TRBJ2-7 and V is TRBV7-2; 8 positions match TRBD2. The CDR3 is 15 residues long. Germline lookup yields CDR1 SGHTA and CDR2 FQGNSA. J was trimmed by 0 bases and V by 5 bases; bases with no gene match: 6.

This clone was seen many times. The rearrangement uses TRBV7-2 and TRBJ2-2, with a tentative D call TRBD1 (5 bases). Trimming removed 5 bases at V and 2 bases at J, with 9 bases between. The CDR3 totals 14 residues. The germline gives CDR1 SGHTA, CDR2 FQGNSA. This CDR3 reads CASSPGHNTGELFF. In DNA form, the CDR3 reads TGTGCCAGCAGCCCCGGACACAACACCGGGGAGCTGTTTTTT.

V is TRBV15 and J is TRBJ1-5; D not certain. V gave up 8 bases and J gave up 4 bases, with 9 bases separating them. The CDR3 covers 12 residues. Germline V gene sequence: CDR1 LNHNV, CDR2 YYDKDF (reference sequence). As DNA, the CDR3 is TGTGCCACCTCACACCCAAATCAGCCCCAGCATTTT. This encodes CATSHPNQPQHF.

This clone appeared a few times. The chain is built from TRBV4-3 and TRBJ1-2, with 8 bases matching TRBD1. This CDR3 has 15 residues. The junction had 8 bases not matched to a gene; V was cut back by 4 bases and J by 4 bases. Germline-derived CDR1 and CDR2 are LGHNA and YSLEER. CDR3 bases: TGCGCCAGCAGCCTCGGACAGGGTGGAGGCTATGGCTACACCTTC. As protein: CASSLGQGGGYGYTF.

At least ten counts were recorded for this clone. The chain joins TRBV9 to TRBJ2-1, with 12 bases fitting TRBD1. Trimming removed 0 bases from V and 8 bases from J; junction bases left unmatched: 6. The CDR3 has 16 amino acids. The germline CDR1 and CDR2 sequences are SGDLS and YYNGEE. The CDR3 region is CASSVVAGQGADEQFF. The CDR3, as DNA: TGTGCCAGCAGCGTAGTCGCGGGACAGGGGGCCGATGAGCAGTTCTTC.

This clone was seen more than once but under ten times. The J gene is TRBJ1-2, the V gene TRBV15; D is perhaps TRBD1 (6 bases). Trimming pared 4 bases from V and 1 base from J, leaving 10 bases between. CDR1 is LNHNV and CDR2 is YYDKDF in the germline V gene (reference sequence). The CDR3 covers 14 residues. Here the CDR3 reads CATSNTGINYGYTF. CDR3 DNA: TGTGCCACCAGCAATACAGGGATTAACTATGGCTACACCTTC.

This clone was detected a few times. The chain links TRBV9 to TRBJ2-7; unclear D gene. The CDR3 has 10 amino acids. The V gene lost 0 bases and the J gene lost 6 bases, with 1 base spanning the gap. Germline V gives CDR1 SGDLS, CDR2 YYNGEE. CDR3 in amino acids: CASSVGEQYF. CDR3 in DNA: TGTGCCAGCAGCGTAGGCGAGCAGTACTTC.

The V gene is TRBV7-6, the J gene TRBJ1-1, with no clear D. Per the germline V gene, CDR1 is SGHVS and CDR2 is FNYEAQ. The CDR3 is 13 residues long. Trimming shortened V by 5 bases and J by 1 base, and 8 bases separated the two germline ends. The CDR3 loop reads CASSVGRNTEAFF. As DNA, the CDR3 is TGTGCCAGCAGCGTCGGGAGGAACACTGAAGCTTTCTTT.

This chain joins TRBV7-9 and TRBJ1-1, with a possible D match to TRBD1 (5 bases). This CDR3 is 13 amino acids long. Germline loops: CDR1 SEHNR, CDR2 FQNEAQ (reference sequence). V was shortened by 3 bases and J by 4 bases, with 9 bases between the two germline ends. In DNA form, the CDR3 reads TGTGCCAGCAGCTTCGTTGGGGCCACTGAAGCTTTCTTT. It yields the protein CASSFVGATEAFF.

This clone has more than one count but fewer than ten. This chain uses TRBV6-5 with TRBJ1-6; 8 positions agree with TRBD1. In germline, CDR1 is MNHEY, CDR2 SVGAGI. Germline trimming cut 5 bases from V and 7 bases from J; bases unmatched to any gene: 4. The CDR3 extends over 14 amino acids. The CDR3 nucleotides read TGTGCCAGCAGTCAGAGGACAGGGAATTCACCCCTCCACTTT. Residues: CASSQRTGNSPLHF.

The chain combines TRBV6-5 with TRBJ2-1; D remains unclear. Germline CDR1 and CDR2: MNHEY and SVGAGI. The CDR3 runs 15 residues. V lost 5 bases and J 11 bases, leaving 22 bases between the germline ends. CDR3 DNA: TGTGCCAGCAGTAATCGACCTCCCGGAGACCAGAAGCAGTTCTTC. This gives the protein CASSNRPPGDQKQFF.

This clone was detected ten times or more. Distinct nucleotide sequences in the sample also encode this CDR3. V usage is TRBV7-9 and J usage is TRBJ2-3, with D unresolved. Germline CDR1 reads SEHNR; CDR2 reads FQNEAQ (reference sequence). This CDR3 is built from 12 residues. V was shortened by 2 bases and J by 0 bases, with 0 bases between the two germline ends. The CDR3 DNA follows: TGTGCCAGCAGCTTAAGCACAGATACGCAGTATTTT. Translating gives CASSLSTDTQYF.

This clone has a handful of counts. In DNA, the CDR3 is TGCGCCAGCAGCCAGACCGGGACAGGGGCGGATGGTGCTTTCTTT. It codes for CASSQTGTGADGAFF. This chain joins TRBV4-1 and TRBJ1-1, with TRBD1 matching 10 bases. CDR1 MGHRA and CDR2 YSYEKL come from the germline V gene. V trimming: 3 bases; J trimming: 11 bases; junction bases outside the gene matches: 12. The CDR3 loop spans 15 amino acids.

This clone was seen more than once but under ten times. This chain uses TRBV2 with TRBJ1-2; D is ambiguous. CDR1 SNHLY and CDR2 FYNNEI come from the germline V gene. V lost 6 bases, J lost 2 bases, and 10 bases lay in between. The CDR3 spans 13 residues. As DNA, the CDR3 is TGTGCCAGCAGCCTAGCGGGGAACTATGGCTACACCTTC. Encoded protein: CASSLAGNYGYTF.

The sample holds a few counts of this clone. The chain couples TRBV6-6 to TRBJ1-3; weak D call: TRBD1 (5 bases). The CDR3 runs 14 residues. The germline V and J ends were trimmed by 5 bases and 2 bases, with 10 bases remaining between them. Germline assignment: CDR1 MNHNY and CDR2 SVGAGI (reference sequence). In DNA, the CDR3 is TGTGCCAGCAGTCGCGGGGCAGCTGGAAACACCATATATTTT. Residues: CASSRGAAGNTIYF.

This rearrangement joins TRBV30 to TRBJ1-4; 9 positions match TRBD1. The CDR3 runs to 14 residues. V was pared by 3 bases and J by 7 bases, with 6 bases of the junction left unmatched. Germline V CDR1 and CDR2: GTSNPN, SVGIG (reference sequence). The CDR3 region has the DNA TGTGCCTGGAGGCGGGACAGGGCAAGTGAAAAACTGTTTTTT. Translation: CAWRRDRASEKLFF.

The V call is TRBV9, the J call TRBJ2-1; no clear D gene. Trimming took off 0 bases at V and 7 bases at J, with 8 bases between the two ends. The CDR3 has 13 amino acids. The germline V gene has CDR1 SGDLS and CDR2 YYNGEE. CDR3: CASSVGANNEQFF. The DNA for the CDR3 is TGTGCCAGCAGCGTAGGGGCAAATAATGAGCAGTTCTTC.

This clone was observed a few times. The CDR3, as DNA: TGTGCCAGCAGTGACCCACAGGGGAAGGGCACTGAAGCTTTCTTT. This codes for CASSDPQGKGTEAFF. V and J are TRBV25-1 and TRBJ1-1; 7 nucleotides match TRBD1. CDR1 and CDR2 (germline): MGHDK, SYGVNS. The junction had 8 bases not matched to a gene; V was cut back by 3 bases and J by 4 bases. This CDR3 spans 15 amino acids.

V is TRBV10-2 and J is TRBJ2-7; no firm D call. V was trimmed by 6 bases and J by 0 bases, leaving 9 bases between them. CDR1 is WSHSY and CDR2 is SAAADI in the germline V gene. This CDR3 has 13 residues. This chain's CDR3 is CASRYTVSYEQYF. For the CDR3, the DNA is TGCGCCAGCAGGTATACGGTCTCCTACGAGCAGTACTTC.